These 32 T cell receptor beta chains share one sample of origin, sequenced in a study of blood T cell repertoires in COVID-19. Assay: immunoSEQ multiplex PCR; the TCRdb copy retains only in-frame clones and omits some. This sample has some 150,000 clones, with about 75% found just once. The specimen sequenced was PBMCs or T cells enriched from blood (not recorded which). The receptors shown here come from a woman between 45 and 65 years old who had recovered from COVID-19.

The V call is TRBV28, the J call TRBJ1-4; 7 nucleotides agree with TRBD1. CDR1 and CDR2 (germline): MDHEN, SYDVKM. The CDR3 extends over 16 amino acids. V shed 2 bases, J shed 5 bases, and the junction held 8 bases outside the gene matches. CDR3 protein: CASSLTDRAGNEKLFF. The CDR3 DNA follows: TGTGCCAGCAGTTTAACCGACAGGGCCGGCAATGAAAAACTGTTTTTT.

The rearrangement uses TRBV11-1 and TRBJ2-1, with a tentative D call TRBD2 (5 bases). V lost 3 bases and J lost 8, with 14 bases in between. The CDR3 extends over 14 amino acids. Germline V gene sequence: CDR1 SGHAT, CDR2 FQDESV (reference sequence). CDR3 sequence reads: CASSFRTPRDEQFF. The CDR3 bases are TGTGCCAGCAGCTTTAGGACCCCGAGGGATGAGCAGTTCTTC.

The chain links TRBV19 to TRBJ1-2; D is perhaps TRBD1 (5 bases). CDR1 and CDR2 (germline): LNHDA, SQIVND (reference sequence). The CDR3 is 14 amino acids. V lost 0 bases and J 7 bases, leaving 12 bases between the germline ends. In DNA form, the CDR3 reads TGTGCCAGTAGTATAGATCGGCAGGGAGGTGGCTACACCTTC. This sequence encodes CASSIDRQGGGYTF.

V and J are TRBV6-5 and TRBJ1-1; unclear D gene. Per germline, CDR1 MNHEY and CDR2 SVGAGI. V was clipped by 4 bases and J by 1 base, with 10 bases between them. The CDR3 runs to 14 residues. CDR3 sequence: CASSSLGGNTEAFF. Here the CDR3 DNA reads TGTGCCAGCAGTTCCCTTGGAGGGAACACTGAAGCTTTCTTT.

This clone has just a few counts. The chain links TRBV6-7 to TRBJ2-7; tentatively, D is TRBD2 (6 bases). Being an ORF, TRBV6-7 has a function that is uncertain. Trimming took off 0 bases at V and 0 bases at J, with 18 bases between the two ends. This CDR3 is built from 18 residues. The CDR3 DNA follows: TGTGCCAGCAGTTACTCAGCAGGAGGGCGGGGATACTCCTACGAGCAGTACTTC. Translation gives CASSYSAGGRGYSYEQYF.

This clone came up a few times. The V call is TRBV3-1 (or the pseudogene TRBV3-2), the J call TRBJ2-6; D is undetermined. Germline V gene lookup returns CDR1 LGHDT and CDR2 YNNKEL (reference sequence). Trimming shortened V by 4 bases and J by 0 bases, and 7 bases separated the two germline ends. The CDR3 contains 15 residues. The CDR3 here is CASSPYSSGANVLTF. The CDR3 DNA reads TGTGCCAGCAGCCCCTACAGCTCTGGGGCCAACGTCCTGACTTTC.

In nucleotides, the CDR3 is TGTGCCAGCAGCCAACCTGGGCCCACCCCGGGGGCCTACAATGAGCAGTTCTTC. This encodes CASSQPGPTPGAYNEQFF. J is TRBJ2-1 and V is TRBV3-1 (or the pseudogene TRBV3-2), with a weak D call TRBD2 (6 bases). Per the germline V gene, CDR1 is LGHDT and CDR2 is YNNKEL (reference sequence). The CDR3 is 18 residues long. The germline V and J ends were trimmed by 2 bases and 2 bases, with 19 bases remaining between them.

The chain links TRBV3-1 (or the pseudogene TRBV3-2) to TRBJ2-7, with D possibly matching TRBD1 (6 bases). V was cut by 4 bases and J by 0 bases, with 16 bases left in between. This CDR3 region has 16 residues. Germline V lookup: CDR1 LGHDT, CDR2 YNNKEL (reference sequence). This chain's CDR3 is CASSPEGGLHSYEQYF. The DNA of the CDR3 is TGTGCCAGCAGCCCTGAAGGGGGTCTGCACTCCTACGAGCAGTACTTC.

This clone has only a few counts. CDR3 sequence (DNA): TGTGCCAGCAGTCTACAGGGGGCGGGCGGCGGAGCTTTCTTT. This encodes CASSLQGAGGGAFF. The chain carries TRBV6-5 and TRBJ1-1; TRBD1 aligns across 9 bases. CDR1 and CDR2 from the germline V gene are MNHEY and SVGAGI. J was trimmed by 10 bases and V by 5 bases; bases with no gene match: 11. CDR3 size: 14 residues.

This clone is a singleton in its sample. The chain carries TRBV7-3 and TRBJ1-6, with 7 bases matching TRBD1. CDR3 length: 15 amino acids. In germline, CDR1 is SGHTA, CDR2 FQGTGA. V shed 5 bases and J 9 bases; nucleotides not matched to a gene: 10. In DNA, the CDR3 is TGTGCCAGCAGCGCCTCGACAGGGTCAGGTTCACCCCTCCACTTT. Translated: CASSASTGSGSPLHF.

This chain links TRBV18 with TRBJ2-2; weak D call: TRBD2 (8 bases). The germline CDR1 and CDR2 sequences are KGHSH and LQKENI. The CDR3 is 16 residues long. V lost 3 bases to trimming and J lost 7 bases, with 18 bases between them. This CDR3 is CASSPREGAVFGELFF. CDR3 coding DNA: TGTGCCAGCTCACCCCGGGAGGGGGCCGTGTTCGGGGAGCTGTTTTTT.

This chain joins TRBV6-5 and TRBJ2-5; possibly TRBD2 for D (6 bases). Trimming shortened V by 5 bases and J by 2 bases, and 6 bases separated the two germline ends. CDR3 size: 12 residues. In germline, CDR1 is MNHEY, CDR2 SVGAGI. Here the CDR3 DNA reads TGTGCCAGCAGTCGGGGGCAAGAGACCCAGTACTTC. It specifies CASSRGQETQYF.

The rearrangement joins TRBV5-5 to TRBJ2-1; 12 positions agree with TRBD2. The germline V gene has CDR1 SGHKS and CDR2 YYEKEE (reference sequence). The CDR3 loop spans 15 amino acids. J gave up 8 bases and V 4 bases, and 7 bases lay outside the gene matches. CDR3: CASSPTSGSKHEQFF. The CDR3 DNA is TGTGCCAGCAGCCCGACTAGCGGGAGTAAACATGAGCAGTTCTTC.

This clone is a singleton in its sample. V is TRBV29-1 and J is TRBJ1-1; D is possibly TRBD1 (5 bases). Trimming cost V 3 bases and J 0 bases, with 11 bases left between them. The CDR3 contains 14 residues. Germline-derived CDR1 and CDR2 are SQVTM and ANQGSEA. CDR3 sequence reads: CSVENTGLNTEAFF. The CDR3 bases are TGCAGCGTTGAGAATACAGGATTGAACACTGAAGCTTTCTTT. The variable domain in full, completed from reference TRBV29-1 and TRBJ1-1, reads SAVISQKPSRDICQRGTSLTIQCQVDSQVTMMFWYRQQPGQSLTLIATANQGSEATYESGFVIDKFPISRPNLTFSTLTVSNMSPEDSSIYLCSVENTGLNTEAFFGQGTRLTVV.

The chain recombines TRBV28 with TRBJ2-1; D may be TRBD2 (6 bases). Germline V gene data show CDR1 as MDHEN and CDR2 as SYDVKM. This CDR3 contains 17 residues. The germline V and J ends were trimmed by 2 bases and 2 bases, with 16 bases remaining between them. The CDR3 DNA reads TGTGCCAGCAGTTTAAAAGAGCGGGCCCCCCCCTACAATGAGCAGTTCTTC. The encoded protein is CASSLKERAPPYNEQFF.

The genes are TRBV27 and TRBJ1-2; TRBD1 might be the D (5 bases). The CDR3 loop spans 14 amino acids. Trimming removed 5 bases at V and 2 bases at J, with 12 bases between. Germline assignment: CDR1 MNHEY and CDR2 SMNVEV (reference sequence). In nucleotides, the CDR3 is TGTGCCAGCAGTCCAGGGCGCAGAAACTATGGCTACACCTTC. This translates into CASSPGRRNYGYTF.

There are a few counts of this clone. V usage is TRBV7-2 and J usage is TRBJ2-7; the match to TRBD1 covers 7 bases. Losses at the gene ends were 5 bases for V and 2 bases for J; bases not matched to a gene: 6. The germline V gene encodes CDR1 SGHTA and CDR2 FQGNSA. This CDR3 is built from 14 residues. CDR3 DNA: TGTGCCAGCAGCCGCCGCAGGGGGACCTACGAGCAGTACTTC. This sequence encodes CASSRRRGTYEQYF. Supplemented by reference TRBV7-2 and TRBJ2-7, the full variable domain reads GAGVSQSPSNKVTEKGKDVELRCDPISGHTALYWYRQSLGQGLEFLIYFQGNSAPDKSGLPSDRFSAERTGGSVSTLTIQRTQQEDSAVYLCASSRRRGTYEQYFGPGTRLTVT.

V is TRBV2 and J is TRBJ1-3; TRBD1 aligns across 9 bases. The trim removed 6 bases at V and 0 bases at J, leaving 9 bases unmatched. The CDR3 runs 17 residues. CDR1 and CDR2 from the germline V gene are SNHLY and FYNNEI. The CDR3 loop reads CASRGGQGGSSGNTIYF. The CDR3 coding sequence is TGTGCCAGCAGGGGGGGACAGGGAGGAAGCTCTGGAAACACCATATATTTT.

The chain couples TRBV2 to TRBJ1-4, with 9 bases matching TRBD1. The ends lost 7 bases at V and 7 bases at J; junction bases unmatched: 4. Germline V gene lookup returns CDR1 SNHLY and CDR2 FYNNEI. The length of the CDR3 is 13 residues. CDR3: CASKDRGSEKLFF. The CDR3 region has the DNA TGTGCCAGCAAGGACAGGGGTAGTGAAAAACTGTTTTTT.

This clone has just one count. CDR3 region: CASGRGQHEQYF. The CDR3 coding sequence is TGTGCCAGCGGCAGGGGGCAACACGAGCAGTACTTC. The chain links TRBV6-5 to TRBJ2-7, with 8 bases matching TRBD1. This CDR3 region has 12 residues. V shed 8 bases, J shed 5 bases, and the junction held 5 bases outside the gene matches. The germline V gene encodes CDR1 MNHEY and CDR2 SVGAGI.

The V and J genes are TRBV19 and TRBJ2-7, with 7 bases lining up with TRBD2. Germline V gene sequence: CDR1 LNHDA, CDR2 SQIVND (reference sequence). There are 14 residues in the CDR3. V gave up 3 bases and J gave up 1 base; unmatched junction bases: 3. CDR3 residues: CASSIRGESYEQYF. The CDR3 DNA reads as TGTGCCAGTAGTATCCGGGGGGAATCCTACGAGCAGTACTTC. The complete variable domain, with remaining parts taken from reference TRBV19 and TRBJ2-7, reads DGGITQSPKYLFRKEGQNVTLSCEQNLNHDAMYWYRQDPGQGLRLIYYSQIVNDFQKGDIAEGYSVSREKKESFPLTVTSAQKNPTAFYLCASSIRGESYEQYFGPGTRLTVT.

The CDR3 is CASSESGVNTEAFF. CDR3 nucleotide sequence: TGTGCCAGCAGTGAATCAGGGGTGAACACTGAAGCTTTCTTT. This rearrangement joins TRBV2 to TRBJ1-1, with a weak D call TRBD1 (6 bases). V lost 2 bases and J lost 0, with 7 bases in between. The CDR3 is 14 amino acids. The germline V gene has CDR1 SNHLY and CDR2 FYNNEI.

The chain links TRBV6-4 to TRBJ1-6; 9 nucleotides line up with TRBD1. Trimming at V came to 10 bases and at J to 9 bases, leaving 13 bases not matched to a gene. The CDR3 sequence is 15 residues long. From germline, CDR1 is MRHNA and CDR2 SNTAGT. CDR3 nucleotide sequence: TGTGCCACCATACACAGGGGGCGAACGTTTTCACCCCTCCACTTT. It codes for CATIHRGRTFSPLHF.

The rearrangement uses TRBV7-2 and TRBJ1-4, with D possibly TRBD1 on 5 matching bases. V was pared by 3 bases and J by 13 bases, with 18 bases between. Germline values: CDR1 SGHTA, CDR2 FQGNSA. CDR3 length: 14 amino acids. CDR3 residues: CASSFGGTWDGLFF. DNA of the CDR3: TGTGCCAGCAGCTTCGGGGGGACCTGGGACGGACTGTTTTTT.

The chain employs TRBV9 and TRBJ2-1; D gene uncertain. This CDR3 has 14 residues. The V gene lost 4 bases and the J gene lost 5 bases, with 13 bases spanning the gap. The germline gives CDR1 SGDLS, CDR2 YYNGEE. CDR3 protein: CASSLSARDNEQFF. The CDR3 coding sequence is TGTGCCAGCAGCCTCAGTGCTAGAGACAATGAGCAGTTCTTC.

The chain combines TRBV6-1 with TRBJ1-2; D gene ambiguous. Germline loops: CDR1 MNHNS, CDR2 SASEGT. Deletions cut 3 bases from V and 4 bases from J, with 15 bases between. This CDR3 region has 15 residues. The CDR3 loop reads CASSEITGSLYGYTF. As DNA, the CDR3 is TGTGCCAGCAGTGAGATCACCGGGAGTCTCTATGGCTACACCTTC.

The chain links TRBV19 to TRBJ2-2; 11 bases are a match to TRBD1. The V gene end was trimmed by 6 bases and the J gene end by 6 bases; junction bases not matched to a gene: 0. The CDR3 sequence is 13 residues long. Germline CDR1 is LNHDA and CDR2 is SQIVND (reference sequence). The CDR3 coding sequence is TGTGCCAGTAGGGGACAGGGGGCCGGGGAGCTGTTTTTT. Protein sequence: CASRGQGAGELFF.

The gene calls are TRBV7-6 and TRBJ1-3; D remains ambiguous. Per the germline V gene, CDR1 is SGHVS and CDR2 is FNYEAQ. V was trimmed by 5 bases and J by 0 bases, leaving 11 bases between them. This CDR3 spans 15 amino acids. The CDR3 loop reads CASSPRMGSGNTIYF. DNA for the CDR3: TGTGCCAGCAGCCCCAGGATGGGCTCTGGAAACACCATATATTTT. Drawing the rest from reference TRBV7-6 and TRBJ1-3, the complete variable domain is GAGVSQSPRYKVTKRGQDVALRCDPISGHVSLYWYRQALGQGPEFLTYFNYEAQQDKSGLPNDRFSAERPEGSISTLTIQRTEQRDSAMYRCASSPRMGSGNTIYFGEGSWLTVV.

This clone was observed a few times. CDR3 amino acids: CASSGTSGGFNEQFF. CDR3 DNA sequence: TGTGCCAGCAGTGGTACTAGCGGGGGGTTTAATGAGCAGTTCTTC. This chain connects TRBV6-4 to TRBJ2-1; TRBD2 agrees at 12 bases. The CDR3 spans 15 residues. Germline V CDR1 and CDR2: MRHNA, SNTAGT. The J segment lost 7 bases and the V segment lost 4 bases, leaving 5 bases of the junction unmatched.

V usage is TRBV5-6 and J usage is TRBJ2-7, with D possibly TRBD1 on 7 matching bases. The germline V gene encodes CDR1 SGHDT and CDR2 YYEEEE. This CDR3 has 18 amino acids. V was trimmed by 2 bases and J by 2 bases, leaving 23 bases between them. CDR3 nucleotides: TGTGCCAGCAGCTTAAAGGGGCGGAGGGGGCCCGTTCCCTACGAGCAGTACTTC. Translated: CASSLKGRRGPVPYEQYF.

V gene TRBV7-8 combines with J gene TRBJ1-5; D not certain. The CDR3 length is 16 residues. Per germline, CDR1 SGHVS and CDR2 FQNEAQ. The ends were cut back, 5 bases at V and 3 bases at J, with 17 bases in the middle. CDR3 DNA: TGTGCCAGCAGCCCCCCCGGACTACAGCTCAATCAGCCCCAGCATTTT. Protein: CASSPPGLQLNQPQHF.

The chain has TRBV5-1 and TRBJ2-3; D is possibly TRBD2 (6 bases). V was shortened by 5 bases and J by 3 bases, with 13 bases between the two germline ends. The germline CDR1 and CDR2 sequences are SGHRS and YFSETQ. The CDR3 has 14 residues. CDR3 residues: CASRQIGGTDTQYF. The DNA for the CDR3 is TGCGCCAGCAGGCAGATAGGAGGGACAGATACGCAGTATTTT.